This T cell receptor beta chain emerged from a study of regulatory T cells in long-lasting Graves disease. Indicated time point: newly diagnosed GD, antithyroid drugs for less than 3 months. The TCR library used RNA extracted from PBMCs. Researchers made TCR beta libraries by using iRepertoire HTBI primers and running Arm-PCR on CDR3 regions. MiXCR was run by TCRdb on the multiplex PCR reads, yielding one entry per CDR3 protein. This sample carries approximately 440,000 distinct CDR3 sequences, 16% of them seen once, and the ten largest clones take more than 10%. This clonotype came up many times. With V trimmed by 4 bases and J by 2 bases, 7 bases remained unmatched. The CDR3 is made up of 16 amino acids. Germline V lookup: CDR1 SGHRS, CDR2 YFSETQ. The same sample was also used in a study of T cells in Graves' hyperthyroidism and ophthalmopathy.

The rearrangement joins TRBV5-1 to TRBJ2-3; 10 positions match TRBD2. This sequence originates from a man in his forties or fifties with Graves disease. Sequencing was performed on peripheral blood mononuclear cells (PBMCs), taken at new diagnosis, from a patient treated with antithyroid drugs. CDR3: CASSGGLAAITDTQYF. The CDR3 DNA is TGCGCCAGCAGCGGAGGACTAGCGGCAATCACAGATACGCAGTATTTT.